This T cell receptor beta chain was documented in a study of T cell repertoires in cytomegalovirus infection (dated by TCRdb to the late 2010s). In the study overall: Alongside well-studied HLA-B-restricted epitopes, the peptide stimulations were aimed at recently identified HLA-C-restricted CMV epitopes, whose presentation resists viral immunomodulation. Because public TCR beta signatures pointed to carriage of CMV infection together with the matching HLA type, the HLA type of each donor mattered for the analysis. Summary of the overall study and its limitations: The ex vivo response was dominated by HLA-C-restricted CMV-specific TCR beta clonotypes, and the single most frequent clonotype in two of eight donors was supplied by these HLA-C-restricted clonotypes. Cumulative frequency of public TCR beta family members discriminated carriers of CMV infection plus the relevant HLA type in this cohort and an independent roughly 320-donor cohort.

Inclusive of the bounding cysteine and phenylalanine, the CDR3 is 13 residues long. Solely the CDR3 DNA is kept, with 39 bases framed from the first base. From the germline V gene (reference sequence), CDR1 is DFQATT and CDR2 is SNEGSKA. V gives up 3 bases and J gives up 0 bases, and the segment between their germline ends measures 6 bases. The instrument was an Illumina HiSeq 1500. TCRdb applied fastp at Q25 and MiXCR to the public reads, then kept only in-frame beta chains. Each record represents a unique CDR3 protein, reported with the most common genes and DNA among its rows. Counted in this sample were hundreds of thousands of distinct CDR3 sequences; more than 40% of them appeared once. The ten biggest clones cover around 44% of the sample. The treatment or condition label for this specimen denotes: in vitro stimulation with specific CMV peptide epitopes to enrich CMV-specific T cells. Comments on this clonotype: Its antigen is currently not known. No much larger clone exists at a distance of one base, and base qualities are not known.

In this chain, TRBV20-1 is recombined with TRBJ1-3; no D gene can be assigned with confidence. Material: cultured PBMCs, obtained from culture after CMV antigen stimulation. The source is a human donor in good health (CMV status not recorded). Some clones in this sample may be carry-over from other donors' samples. Read as DNA, the sequence is TGCAGTGCTAGGGTCTTCTCTGGAAACACCATATATTTT. Its amino acids are CSARVFSGNTIYF.